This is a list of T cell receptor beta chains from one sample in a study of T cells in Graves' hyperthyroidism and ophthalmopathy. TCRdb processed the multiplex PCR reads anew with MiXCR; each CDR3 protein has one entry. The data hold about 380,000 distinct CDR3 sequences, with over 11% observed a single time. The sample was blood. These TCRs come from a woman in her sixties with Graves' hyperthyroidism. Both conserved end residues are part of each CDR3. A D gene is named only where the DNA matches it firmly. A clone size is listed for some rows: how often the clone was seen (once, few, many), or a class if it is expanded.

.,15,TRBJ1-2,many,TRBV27,CASSLSSGLGYGYTF,TGTGCCAGCAGTTTATCTTCCGGCCTCGGCTATGGCTACACCTTC
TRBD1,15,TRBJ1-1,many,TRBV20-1,CSARERGTGAAEAFF,TGCAGTGCTAGAGAGAGGGGGACAGGGGCAGCAGAAGCTTTCTTT
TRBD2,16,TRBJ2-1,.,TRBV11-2,CASSLRLAGEYNEQFF,TGTGCCAGCAGCCTCAGACTAGCGGGAGAATACAATGAGCAGTTCTTC
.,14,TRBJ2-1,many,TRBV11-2,CAREGGVSYNEQFF,TGTGCCAGGGAAGGGGGGGTGTCCTACAATGAGCAGTTCTTC
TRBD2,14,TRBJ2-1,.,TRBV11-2,CASSLEGGTSEQFF,TGTGCCAGCAGCTTAGAGGGCGGGACTAGCGAGCAGTTCTTC
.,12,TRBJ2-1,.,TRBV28,CASTLLGDEQFF,TGTGCCAGCACTCTGCTGGGGGATGAGCAGTTCTTC
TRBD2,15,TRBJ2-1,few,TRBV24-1,CATSVGGSSYNEQFF,TGTGCCACCAGTGTGGGAGGGAGCTCCTACAATGAGCAGTTCTTC
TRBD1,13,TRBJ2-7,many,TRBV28,CASSSGTDYEQYF,TGTGCCAGCAGTTCCGGGACAGACTACGAGCAGTACTTC
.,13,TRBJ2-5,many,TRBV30,CAWSFPGRETQYF,TGTGCCTGGAGTTTTCCCGGACGGGAGACCCAGTACTTC
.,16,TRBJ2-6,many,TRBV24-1,CATSDRQPSGANVLTF,TGTGCCACCAGTGACCGCCAACCCTCTGGGGCCAACGTCCTGACTTTC
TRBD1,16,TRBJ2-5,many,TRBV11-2,CASSLDRWGQRETQYF,TGTGCCAGCAGCTTAGATAGGTGGGGACAGCGGGAGACCCAGTACTTC
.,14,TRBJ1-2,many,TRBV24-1,CATSNRLANYGYTF,TGTGCCACCTCCAATAGGTTAGCTAACTATGGCTACACCTTC
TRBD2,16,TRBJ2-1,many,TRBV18,CASSPRSSGAYNEQFF,TGTGCCAGCTCACCACGCTCTAGCGGAGCTTACAATGAGCAGTTCTTC
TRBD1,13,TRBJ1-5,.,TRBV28,CASSLGQDQPQHF,TGTGCCAGCAGCCTGGGACAGGATCAGCCCCAGCATTTT
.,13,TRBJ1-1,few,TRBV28,CASSEGRRSVPFF,TGTGCCAGCAGTGAGGGACGGAGGAGCGTTCCTTTCTTT
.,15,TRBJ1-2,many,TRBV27,CASSLGVGVGNGYTF,TGTGCCAGCAGTTTAGGGGTGGGAGTGGGGAATGGCTACACCTTC
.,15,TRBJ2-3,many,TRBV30,CAWARYRTVTDTQYF,TGTGCCTGGGCCCGATACAGGACAGTAACAGATACGCAGTATTTT
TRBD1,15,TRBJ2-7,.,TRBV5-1,CASSLVRTGTYEQYF,TGCGCCAGCAGCTTGGTTCGGACAGGGACCTACGAGCAGTACTTC
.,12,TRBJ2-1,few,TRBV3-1,CASSQGAWEQFF,TGTGCCAGCAGCCAAGGAGCGTGGGAGCAGTTCTTC
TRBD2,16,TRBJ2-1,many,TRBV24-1,CATSDFPSGPYNEQFF,TGTGCCACCAGTGATTTTCCTAGCGGACCCTACAATGAGCAGTTCTTC
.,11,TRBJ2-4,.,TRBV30,CASRSKNIQYF,TGTGCCTCTAGATCCAAAAACATTCAGTACTTC
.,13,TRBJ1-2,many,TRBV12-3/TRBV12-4,CASSFQQSYGYTF,TGTGCCAGCAGTTTTCAACAGTCCTATGGCTACACCTTC
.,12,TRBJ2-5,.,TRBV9,CASSVEGGGMYF,TGTGCCAGCAGCGTAGAAGGAGGGGGAATGTACTTC
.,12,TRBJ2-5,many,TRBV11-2,CASSFGSETQYF,TGTGCCAGCAGCTTTGGCTCGGAGACCCAGTACTTC
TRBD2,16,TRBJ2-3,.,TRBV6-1,CASSDGAGGTADTQYF,TGTGCCAGCAGTGATGGAGCGGGAGGAACCGCAGATACGCAGTATTTT
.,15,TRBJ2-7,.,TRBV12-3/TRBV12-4,CASSLISSRGSEQYF,TGTGCCAGCAGTTTAATATCTAGCAGAGGATCCGAGCAGTACTTC
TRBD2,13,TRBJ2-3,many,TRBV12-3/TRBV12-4,CASGGGRTDTQYF,TGTGCCAGTGGGGGAGGGCGCACAGATACGCAGTATTTT
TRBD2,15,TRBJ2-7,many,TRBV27,CASSSVAGLTYEQYF,TGTGCCAGCAGTTCCGTAGCGGGTCTCACCTACGAGCAGTACTTC
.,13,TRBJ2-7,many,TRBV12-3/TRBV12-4,CASSRTNFYEQYF,TGTGCCAGCAGTCGGACAAACTTTTACGAGCAGTACTTC
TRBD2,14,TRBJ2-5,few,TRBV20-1,CSARNREGGETQYF,TGCAGTGCTAGAAACCGGGAGGGTGGAGAGACCCAGTACTTC
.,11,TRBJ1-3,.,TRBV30,CAWISGNTIYF,TGTGCCTGGATTTCTGGAAACACCATATATTTT
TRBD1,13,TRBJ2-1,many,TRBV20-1,CSAPGTGGNEQFF,TGCAGTGCCCCGGGGACAGGGGGAAATGAGCAGTTCTTC
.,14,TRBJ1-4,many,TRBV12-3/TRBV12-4,CASSLIGAGEKLFF,TGTGCCAGCAGTTTGATAGGGGCTGGTGAAAAACTGTTTTTT
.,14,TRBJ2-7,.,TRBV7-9,CASSKNGDTYEQYF,TGTGCCAGCAGCAAAAACGGGGATACCTACGAGCAGTACTTC
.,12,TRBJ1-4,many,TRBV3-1,CASSQGYEKLFF,TGTGCCAGCAGCCAAGGTTATGAAAAACTGTTTTTT
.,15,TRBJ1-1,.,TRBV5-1,CASSPRPTANTEAFF,TGCGCCAGCAGCCCGCGACCGACGGCGAACACTGAAGCTTTCTTT
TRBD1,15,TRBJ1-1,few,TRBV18,CASSPPGQGAYRAFF,TGTGCCAGCTCACCACCGGGACAGGGGGCCTATCGGGCTTTCTTT
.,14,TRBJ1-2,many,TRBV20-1,CSASDWTENYGYTF,TGCAGTGCCAGTGACTGGACAGAAAACTATGGCTACACCTTC
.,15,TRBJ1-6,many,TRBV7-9,CASSPIDSYNSPLHF,TGTGCCAGCAGCCCGATTGACTCCTATAATTCACCCCTCCACTTT
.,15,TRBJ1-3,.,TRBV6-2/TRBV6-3,CASSNRDGFLNTIYF,TGTGCCAGCAGCAACCGGGACGGATTCCTAAACACCATATATTTT